This is a list of T cell receptor beta chains from one sample in a study of molecular identifiers for immune sequencing clone quantification. TCRdb redid the calling of the PCR reads with MiXCR, one entry per CDR3 protein. The sample carries 35,000 to 45,000 distinct CDR3 sequences, under 20% recorded once. Sequenced material: naive CD8+ T cells from blood, with Jurkat cell RNA spiked in. The receptors originated from a human donor in good health. Some libraries in this study had Jurkat cell RNA spiked in. CDR3s include the opening cysteine and the closing phenylalanine or tryptophan. The D gene is left open where the match is weak. Clone sizes are given selectively: once, few, many, or a class where the clone is expanded.

cdr3_nt	cdr3_aa	v_call	j_call	clone_size	d_call	cdr3_length
TGTGCCAGCAGCTTAGAAGCAAGGGGCCCCAAAAACATTCAGTACTTC	CASSLEARGPKNIQYF	TRBV13	TRBJ2-4	large	NA	16
TGTGCCAGTAGTTCGTGGGACAGGGTGGCTCAGCCCCAGCATTTT	CASSSWDRVAQPQHF	TRBV19	TRBJ1-5	NA	TRBD1	15
TGTGCCAGTACCACCGGGACAGGGACCTACAATGAGCAGTTCTTC	CASTTGTGTYNEQFF	TRBV19	TRBJ2-1	NA	TRBD1	15
TGTGCCAGCAGTCTTGTTCCTAGCGCGAACACAGATACGCAGTATTTT	CASSLVPSANTDTQYF	TRBV12-3/TRBV12-4	TRBJ2-3	NA	NA	16
TGTGCCAGTAGTCCTCGACCGGGACTAGCTACGTACGAGCAGTACTTC	CASSPRPGLATYEQYF	TRBV19	TRBJ2-7	many	TRBD2	16
TGTGCCAGCTCACCACCGGGAGCCGGTCAAGAGACCCAGTACTTC	CASSPPGAGQETQYF	TRBV18	TRBJ2-5	many	NA	15
TGTGCCAGCAGACCCGACGGCTACGAGCAGTACTTC	CASRPDGYEQYF	TRBV7-9	TRBJ2-7	NA	NA	12
TGCAGTGCTAGAGCGTTGGCAGGGGTTGTGGAGACCCAGTACTTC	CSARALAGVVETQYF	TRBV20-1	TRBJ2-5	many	NA	15
TGTGCTAGTGGTTTAGACAGAAACACCGGGGAGCTGTTTTTT	CASGLDRNTGELFF	TRBV12-5	TRBJ2-2	NA	NA	14
TGTGCCAGCAGCCCTTTTGACAGGGCTGACGGGGAGCTGTTTTTT	CASSPFDRADGELFF	TRBV7-2	TRBJ2-2	few	TRBD1	15
TGTGCCAGCAGTACCGGACAGGGGTTTGAGACCCAGTACTTC	CASSTGQGFETQYF	TRBV12-3/TRBV12-4	TRBJ2-5	many	TRBD1	14
TGCGCCAGCAGCGAAGGCCCGGGACAGGTTAACAATGAGCAGTTCTTC	CASSEGPGQVNNEQFF	TRBV4-1	TRBJ2-1	NA	TRBD1	16
TGCGCCAGCAGCTTGACAGGGAACCCCTACGAGCAGTACTTC	CASSLTGNPYEQYF	TRBV5-1	TRBJ2-7	NA	NA	14
TGTGCCAGTAGCCAAGGTCGCTATGGCTACACCTTC	CASSQGRYGYTF	TRBV19	TRBJ1-2	many	NA	12
TGTGCCAGCAGTTTATTAACCTCAAATGAGCAGTTCTTC	CASSLLTSNEQFF	TRBV12-3/TRBV12-4	TRBJ2-1	NA	NA	13
TGTGCCAGCAGCTCCACTAGCGGGGGCTACACAGATACGCAGTATTTT	CASSSTSGGYTDTQYF	TRBV7-6	TRBJ2-3	medium-sized	TRBD2	16
TGTGCCAGCAGGGACAGGGGCAAAAACATTCAGTACTTC	CASRDRGKNIQYF	TRBV6-1	TRBJ2-4	many	TRBD1	13
TGTGCCAGCAGCATAATTACAGGGGAGCAGCTCTTC	CASSIITGEQLF	TRBV27	TRBJ2-1	few	TRBD1	12
TGTGCCAGCAGCTCCCTACAGGAAAGCTACGAGCAGTACTTC	CASSSLQESYEQYF	TRBV7-2	TRBJ2-7	NA	NA	14
TGTGCCAGCAGTTACTCACTAACAGATACGCAGTATTTT	CASSYSLTDTQYF	TRBV6-5	TRBJ2-3	many	NA	13
TGTGCCAGCAGCTTAGATCCCCCGACAGGCAATCAAGAGACCCAGTACTTC	CASSLDPPTGNQETQYF	TRBV7-6	TRBJ2-5	medium-sized	NA	17
TGTGCCAGCAGATATACGGCGGGGCACTACGAGCAGTACTTC	CASRYTAGHYEQYF	TRBV27	TRBJ2-7	NA	NA	14
TGTGCCAGCAGCGCAGGACTATCGAGCACAGATACGCAGTATTTT	CASSAGLSSTDTQYF	TRBV9	TRBJ2-3	NA	NA	15
TGTGCCAGCAGTTACTCCCCGTGGACAGGGTATACCACAGATACGCAGTATTTT	CASSYSPWTGYTTDTQYF	TRBV6-2/TRBV6-3	TRBJ2-3	many	TRBD1	18
TGCAGTGCTCCCTCGCCAGATACGCAGTATTTT	CSAPSPDTQYF	TRBV20-1	TRBJ2-3	many	NA	11
TGTGCCAGCAGCTCCAGTCCACTACTACAGGGGCTGAACACTGAAGCTTTCTTT	CASSSSPLLQGLNTEAFF	TRBV7-9	TRBJ1-1	many	TRBD1	18
TGCAGTCATCCCCCGAGGACAGACGAGCAAGAGACCCAGTACTTC	CSHPPRTDEQETQYF	TRBV20-1	TRBJ2-5	many	NA	15
TGTGCCACAGTCGGGGCCCATGAGCAGTTCTTC	CATVGAHEQFF	TRBV11-2	TRBJ2-1	many	NA	11
TGCGCCAGCAGCCAAGATGGCCAGGGAAGGTTGGGCTCCTACGAGCAGTACTTC	CASSQDGQGRLGSYEQYF	TRBV4-1	TRBJ2-7	NA	NA	18
TGTGCCAGCAGCCCCCGAGGGACCGGGGAGCTGTTTTTT	CASSPRGTGELFF	TRBV7-9	TRBJ2-2	medium-sized	NA	13
TGTGCCAGCAGCTCCCTACCTGAGCAACCGACGGAGACCCAGTACTTC	CASSSLPEQPTETQYF	TRBV7-9	TRBJ2-5	many	NA	16
TGTGCCAGCACTTACAGCGGAGGACTGAGCGAGCAGTACTTC	CASTYSGGLSEQYF	TRBV6-2/TRBV6-3	TRBJ2-7	many	NA	14
TGCGCCAGCAGCACAATAGATACGCAGTATTTT	CASSTIDTQYF	TRBV4-1	TRBJ2-3	medium-sized	NA	11
TGTGCCAGCAGCCGATCTAGCGGGGGGGCAGGAGAGCAGTACTTC	CASSRSSGGAGEQYF	TRBV7-9	TRBJ2-7	many	TRBD2	15
TGTGCCAGCAGTTCCCCCCGCACAATGGGCACAGATACGCAGTATTTT	CASSSPRTMGTDTQYF	TRBV28	TRBJ2-3	many	NA	16
TGTGCCAGCAGCGCCCGGACAACAGGAGAGACCCAGTACTTC	CASSARTTGETQYF	TRBV13	TRBJ2-5	many	NA	14
TGTGCCAGCAGAGACATCGTGGACACTGAAGCTTTCTTT	CASRDIVDTEAFF	TRBV7-9	TRBJ1-1	many	NA	13
TGTGCCAGCAGCCAATCCCCCCCGGGCGCCGGGGAGCTGTTTTTT	CASSQSPPGAGELFF	TRBV3-1	TRBJ2-2	few	NA	15
TGTGCCAGCAGCTTATCCGCAACTGAAGCTTTCTTT	CASSLSATEAFF	TRBV13	TRBJ1-1	many	NA	12
TGCGCCAGCAGCCAAGATTCGTCTAGCGGGAGCCCAACAGATACGCAGTATTTT	CASSQDSSSGSPTDTQYF	TRBV4-3	TRBJ2-3	many	TRBD2	18
TGCGCCAGCAGCCAAACCCTACCAACTTACGGCACAGATACGCAGTATTTT	CASSQTLPTYGTDTQYF	TRBV4-1	TRBJ2-3	many	NA	17
TGCGCCAGCAGCCAGGAAAAGAACACCGGGGAGCTGTTTTTT	CASSQEKNTGELFF	TRBV4-3	TRBJ2-2	many	NA	14
TGTGCCAGCAGGGGACTAGCGGAATACGAGCAGTACTTC	CASRGLAEYEQYF	TRBV2	TRBJ2-7	few	TRBD2	13
TGTGCCAGCAGTCAGCAGACGGGAGATACGCAGTATTTT	CASSQQTGDTQYF	TRBV27	TRBJ2-3	many	NA	13
TGTGCCAGCAGCCAAGAAAAGGGCGTTAATGAGCAGTTCTTC	CASSQEKGVNEQFF	TRBV4-2	TRBJ2-1	many	NA	14
TGCAGTGCTGCCGGACTAGCGGGCGTCCTCAGCTCCTACGAGCAGTACTTC	CSAAGLAGVLSSYEQYF	TRBV20-1	TRBJ2-7	many	TRBD2	17
TGTGCCACCCAGGCAGGCTTTGGCAATCAGCCCCAGCATTTT	CATQAGFGNQPQHF	TRBV28	TRBJ1-5	many	NA	14
TGTGCCAGCAGCCCCAGGGTTAGCACAGATACGCAGTATTTT	CASSPRVSTDTQYF	TRBV13	TRBJ2-3	many	NA	14
TGTGCCACCAGCAGGGGGACTCAGGGACAAGAGACCCGGTACTTC	CATSRGTQGQETRYF	TRBV15	TRBJ2-5	NA	NA	15
TGCAGCGTTGAAGATCGGGGGGGGGTTTACGAGCAGTACTTC	CSVEDRGGVYEQYF	TRBV29-1	TRBJ2-7	many	TRBD2	14
TGTGCCAGCAGTTCCCCGGAGCTGGGCAGAACAGATACGCAGTATTTT	CASSSPELGRTDTQYF	TRBV12-3/TRBV12-4	TRBJ2-3	many	NA	16
TGTGCCAGCACGTACTCAGGGGCCGGGGAGCTGTTTTTT	CASTYSGAGELFF	TRBV2	TRBJ2-2	many	NA	13
TGCAGTGCTAGTTTACCGGATTACAATGAGCAGTTCTTC	CSASLPDYNEQFF	TRBV20-1	TRBJ2-1	NA	NA	13